The T cell receptor beta chain under discussion was sequenced for a study of shared clonotypes between healthy human individuals. Findings of the study overall: Shared clonotypes: 4.5% to 6.5% naive CD4, about 3.3% naive CD8, about 2.4% memory CD4, approximately 0.41% memory CD8.

Sorted-subset replicate PCRs used 150 to 200 ng of genomic DNA. This amount corresponded to some 30,000 T cell genomes. Here immunoSEQ multiplex PCR was the method, and the copy in TCRdb shows in-frame clones only, minus some. In the table there are 650,000 to 800,000 clones, about 91% of which are singletons. A remark on this clone: Its antigen is undetermined.

CD45RO-negative, CCR7-selected cells formed the naive CD8 fraction, which excluded terminally differentiated effector memory CD45RA+ cells. The CDR3 spans 12 residues. Trimming removed 7 bases from V and 1 base from J, with 10 bases in between. Germline CDR1 and CDR2: SQVTM and ANQGSEA. The sequence derives from a man aged 25 to 40 in good health. This chain connects TRBV29-1 to TRBJ1-2; unclear D gene. Sequencing was performed on naive CD8+ T cells sorted from blood. The CDR3 loop is CSDLTLNYGYTF. The CDR3 bases are TGCAGCGACCTGACACTTAACTATGGCTACACCTTC.